This T cell receptor beta chain was retrieved from a study of cytomegalovirus exposure and HLA in healthy donors. The PCR was carried out with 60 Vbeta primers and 13 Jbeta primers. The table came from immunoSEQ multiplex PCR; TCRdb's copy has only in-frame clones and leaves some out. The sample lists 130,000 or so clones, around 77% occurring once. Study-level points and caveats: A prior analysis recorded that most TCR beta V segments were productive about 87% or about 30% of the time.

Trimming removed 2 bases from V and 0 bases from J, with 12 bases in between. CDR3 length: 16 amino acids. The germline V gene encodes CDR1 SGHDT and CDR2 YYEEEE. Comment on this clone: The antigen remains unidentified.

The sample was PBMCs. The sequence was obtained from a man aged 45 to 65 in good health and CMV-seronegative. The chain joins TRBV5-6 to TRBJ2-1, with D unclear. The DNA for the CDR3 is TGTGCCAGCAGCTTCTTCGGTAGGAGCTCCTACAATGAGCAGTTCTTC. Amino acids: CASSFFGRSSYNEQFF.